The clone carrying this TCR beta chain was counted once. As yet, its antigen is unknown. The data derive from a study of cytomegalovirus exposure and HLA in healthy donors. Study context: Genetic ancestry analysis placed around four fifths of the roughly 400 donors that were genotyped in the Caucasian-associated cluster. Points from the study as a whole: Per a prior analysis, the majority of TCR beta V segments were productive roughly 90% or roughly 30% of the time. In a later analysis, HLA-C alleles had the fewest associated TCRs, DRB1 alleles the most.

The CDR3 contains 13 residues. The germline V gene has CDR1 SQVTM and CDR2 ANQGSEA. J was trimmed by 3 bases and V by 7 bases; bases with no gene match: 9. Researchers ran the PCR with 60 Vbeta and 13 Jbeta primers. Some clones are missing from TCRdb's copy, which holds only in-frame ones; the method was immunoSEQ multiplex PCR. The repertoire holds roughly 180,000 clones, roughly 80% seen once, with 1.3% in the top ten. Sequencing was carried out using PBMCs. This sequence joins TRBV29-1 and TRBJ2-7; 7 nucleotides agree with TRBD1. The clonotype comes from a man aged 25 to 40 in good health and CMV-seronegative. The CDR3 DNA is TGCAGCGCCTCCACAGGGGACGTCTACGAGCAGTACTTC. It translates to CSASTGDVYEQYF.